These 5 T cell receptor beta chains were sequenced from one sample in a study of regulatory T cells in long-lasting Graves disease. Noted time point: newly diagnosed GD, antithyroid drugs for less than 3 months. From PBMCs, RNA was extracted and then used to make the TCR library. Combining iRepertoire HTBI primers with Arm-PCR of CDR3 regions, the authors built TCR beta libraries. TCRdb re-called the multiplex PCR reads through MiXCR, storing one row per CDR3 protein. This sample carries 400,000 to 450,000 distinct CDR3 sequences, approximately 15% of them seen once, and the ten largest clones take around 17%. This sample was shared with a second study, whose subject was T cells in Graves' hyperthyroidism and ophthalmopathy.

Sample: peripheral blood mononuclear cells (PBMCs), taken at new diagnosis, from a patient treated with antithyroid drugs. These receptor sequences come from a woman in her thirties with Graves disease.

The V call is TRBV28, the J call TRBJ2-5; tentatively, D is TRBD2 (5 bases). V was trimmed by 5 bases and J by 3 bases, leaving 16 bases between them. This CDR3 has 15 residues. Germline V CDR1 and CDR2: MDHEN, SYDVKM. CDR3 DNA sequence: TGTGCCAGCAGTCCCCCGAGGGCGCAGGAAGAGACCCAGTACTTC. Translating gives CASSPPRAQEETQYF.

Worth noting for this clonotype: One junction end does not reproduce the germline sequence, and a read error may be involved. The V gene is TRBV3-1, the J gene TRBJ2-5; TRBD2 is a possible D gene (5 bases). Germline V CDR1 and CDR2: LGHDT, YNNKEL (reference sequence). This CDR3 has 15 amino acids. The CDR3 coding sequence is TGTACCAGCAGCCGTTCACGGACCCAGCGGGAGACCCAGTACTTC. Its protein product is CTSSRSRTQRETQYF.

This clonotype was seen a few times. CDR3 DNA: TGTGCCACCAGTGGCAGCGGGAGGGCGAACACCGGGGAGCTGTTTTTT. The encoded protein is CATSGSGRANTGELFF. The chain couples TRBV24-1 to TRBJ2-2, with 10 positions matching TRBD2. The V and J ends lost 5 bases and 0 bases, in that order; junction bases with no gene match: 2. Per the germline V gene, CDR1 is KGHDR and CDR2 is SFDVKD. The CDR3 runs 16 residues.

This clonotype was counted many times. The rearrangement uses TRBV7-9 and TRBJ2-4; either TRBD1 or TRBD2 may supply D (7 bases each). CDR1 SEHNR and CDR2 FQNEAQ come from the germline V gene (reference sequence). V lost 3 bases and J 2 bases, leaving 11 bases between the germline ends. The CDR3 totals 15 residues. The CDR3 sequence: CASSFQGGSKNIQYF. The CDR3 DNA sequence: TGTGCCAGCAGCTTTCAGGGGGGGTCCAAAAACATTCAGTACTTC.

This clonotype was picked up many times. V gene TRBV24-1 combines with J gene TRBJ2-5; TRBD1 aligns across 11 bases. The CDR3 contains 16 residues. Trimming cost V 4 bases and J 7 bases; bases outside gene matches: 10. The germline gives CDR1 KGHDR, CDR2 SFDVKD. In DNA, the CDR3 is TGTGCCACCAGTGAATCCGGGACAGGGGGTCGTCGGACCCAGTACTTC. The encoded protein is CATSESGTGGRRTQYF.